Given below is one TCR beta chain in context. This sample is drawn from a study of OX40 agonist ivuxolimab in advanced cancers. Across the whole study: Checkpoint inhibitors had been given previously to roughly 40% of patients.

Sequencing was performed with immunoSEQ multiplex PCR; in TCRdb, only in-frame clones are kept and a portion is missing. Of roughly 70,000 clones listed, around 85% were seen once; the top ten hold under 0.75%. Trimming removed 5 bases at V and 0 bases at J, with 11 bases between. This CDR3 has 14 residues. Per germline, CDR1 LNHDA and CDR2 SQIVND (reference sequence). The TCR comes from an adult with an advanced solid tumor such as melanoma, head and neck, liver or kidney cancer. The chain employs TRBV19 and TRBJ2-7; TRBD1 might be the D (6 bases). Source: CD4+ or CD8+ T cells sorted from blood, taken in a trial of the OX40 agonist ivuxolimab. The CDR3 region is CASSLNRDSYEQYF. CDR3 DNA: TGTGCCAGTAGTTTGAACAGGGACTCCTACGAGCAGTACTTC. Based on the CDR3 plus reference TRBV19 and TRBJ2-7, the full variable domain is DGGITQSPKYLFRKEGQNVTLSCEQNLNHDAMYWYRQDPGQGLRLIYYSQIVNDFQKGDIAEGYSVSREKKESFPLTVTSAQKNPTAFYLCASSLNRDSYEQYFGPGTRLTVT.